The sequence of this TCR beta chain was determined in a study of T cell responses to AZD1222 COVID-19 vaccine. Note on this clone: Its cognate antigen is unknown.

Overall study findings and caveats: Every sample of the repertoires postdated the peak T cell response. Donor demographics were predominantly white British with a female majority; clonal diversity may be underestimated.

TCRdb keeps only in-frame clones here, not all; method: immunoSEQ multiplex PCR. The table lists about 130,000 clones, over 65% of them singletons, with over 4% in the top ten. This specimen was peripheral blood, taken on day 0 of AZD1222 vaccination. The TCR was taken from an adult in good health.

The CDR3 sequence: CASSLGPGGSTDTQYF. CDR3 nucleotide sequence: TGTGCCAGCAGCCTCGGTCCGGGGGGTAGCACAGATACGCAGTATTTT. The chain combines TRBV3-1 (or the pseudogene TRBV3-2) with TRBJ2-3; 7 bases match TRBD2. The trim removed 4 bases at V and 0 bases at J, leaving 7 bases unmatched. Germline CDR1 is LGHDT and CDR2 is YNNKEL (reference sequence). The CDR3 is made up of 16 amino acids.